These 22 T cell receptor beta chains were all obtained from the same sample, sequenced in a study of siplizumab effects on memory and regulatory T cells. Here immunoSEQ multiplex PCR was the method, and the copy in TCRdb shows in-frame clones only, minus some. The sample has about 120,000 clones; approximately 92% are singletons. Sequencing input: non-Treg CD4+ T cells sorted from blood. The receptors were sampled from a human donor in good health.

V is TRBV5-4 and J is TRBJ2-2; TRBD1 agrees at 11 bases. J gave up 6 bases and V 0 bases, and 4 bases lay outside the gene matches. CDR1 SGHNT and CDR2 YYREEE come from the germline V gene (reference sequence). This CDR3 is built from 16 residues. CDR3 protein: CASSLALGQGAGELFF. CDR3 in DNA: TGTGCCAGCAGCTTGGCGTTGGGACAGGGGGCCGGGGAGCTGTTTTTT.

The chain is built from TRBV27 and TRBJ1-2; D is possibly TRBD1 (5 bases). Trimming took off 6 bases at V and 5 bases at J, with 19 bases between the two ends. This CDR3 has 15 residues. CDR1 and CDR2 from the germline V gene are MNHEY and SMNVEV (reference sequence). The CDR3 coding sequence is TGTGCCAGCAGCCCTGAGGGGTCCCCGGGGTATGGCTACACCTTC. Translated: CASSPEGSPGYGYTF.

V usage is TRBV4-1 and J usage is TRBJ1-1; the match to TRBD1 covers 9 bases. Germline trimming cut 8 bases from V and 6 bases from J; bases unmatched to any gene: 7. The CDR3 totals 13 residues. The germline V gene encodes CDR1 MGHRA and CDR2 YSYEKL. This CDR3 reads CASGQGRGAEAFF. The DNA of the CDR3 is TGCGCCAGCGGACAGGGGCGGGGTGCTGAAGCTTTCTTT.

The chain is built from TRBV4-2 and TRBJ2-5; 11 nucleotides match TRBD2. CDR1 is LGHNA, CDR2 YNFKEQ, per germline. J was trimmed by 0 bases and V by 4 bases; bases with no gene match: 13. The CDR3 spans 19 residues. This chain's CDR3 is CASSRDPHTSGGNQETQYF. The CDR3 DNA reads TGTGCCAGCAGCCGAGACCCCCACACTAGCGGGGGAAACCAAGAGACCCAGTACTTC.

This clone was found once. This chain links TRBV11-2 with TRBJ2-4; maybe TRBD1 (6 bases). The CDR3 is 14 residues long. Germline loops: CDR1 SGHAT, CDR2 FQNNGV. Trimming left V 7 bases short and J 0 bases short, with 10 bases between. DNA for the CDR3: TGTGCCAGCACCCCGGACAGAGCCAAAAACATTCAGTACTTC. Its translation: CASTPDRAKNIQYF.

The chain links TRBV5-1 to TRBJ1-1, with TRBD1 matching 8 bases. After removal of 4 bases from V and 1 base from J, the junction contained 6 bases not matched to a gene. The length of the CDR3 is 15 residues. Germline assignment: CDR1 SGHRS and CDR2 YFSETQ. CDR3: CASSLRTGSNTEAFF. The CDR3 DNA sequence: TGCGCCAGCAGCCTCAGGACAGGGTCGAACACTGAAGCTTTCTTT.

The V gene is TRBV6-4, the J gene TRBJ2-7; TRBD2 agrees at 8 bases. This CDR3 spans 15 amino acids. Germline loops: CDR1 MRHNA, CDR2 SNTAGT. The ends lost 8 bases at V and 3 bases at J; junction bases unmatched: 12. CDR3 in amino acids: CASSGRGGIGYEQYF. The CDR3 coding sequence is TGTGCCAGCTCGGGTCGCGGGGGGATCGGCTACGAGCAGTACTTC.

V is TRBV28 and J is TRBJ1-3; no clear D gene. Germline V gene data show CDR1 as MDHEN and CDR2 as SYDVKM. With 3 bases removed from V and 3 bases from J, the gap between germline ends came to 3 bases. The CDR3 has 12 amino acids. This CDR3 is CASSFLGNTIYF. The CDR3 DNA follows: TGTGCCAGCAGTTTCCTTGGAAACACCATATATTTT.

The V and J genes are TRBV7-8 and TRBJ2-7; D gene uncertain. This CDR3 region has 11 residues. Germline V gene sequence: CDR1 SGHVS, CDR2 FQNEAQ. V lost 0 bases and J lost 6, with 3 bases in between. In DNA form, the CDR3 reads TGTGCCAGCAGCTTAGCGCGCGAGCAGTACTTC. This codes for CASSLAREQYF. The entire variable domain, with the rest obtained from reference TRBV7-8 and TRBJ2-7, is as follows: GAGVSQSPRYKVAKRGQDVALRCDPISGHVSLFWYQQALGQGPEFLTYFQNEAQLDKSGLPSDRFFAERPEGSVSTLKIQRTQQEDSAVYLCASSLAREQYFGPGTRLTVT.

CDR3 bases: TGTGCCAGCAGCTTACCCGGGAGCTCAGCCGCCGGGGAGCTGTTTTTT. Protein sequence: CASSLPGSSAAGELFF. The chain joins TRBV5-5 to TRBJ2-2, with D maybe TRBD2 (6 bases). The germline CDR1 and CDR2 sequences are SGHKS and YYEKEE (reference sequence). CDR3 length equals 16 residues. Deletions cut 2 bases from V and 6 bases from J, with 17 bases between.

This chain connects TRBV28 to TRBJ1-2; D not resolved. Per germline, CDR1 MDHEN and CDR2 SYDVKM. The CDR3 spans 12 residues. The V and J ends lost 7 bases and 0 bases respectively, with 6 bases between them. The CDR3 DNA is TGTGCCAGCAAGGAAGCTAACTATGGCTACACCTTC. This sequence encodes CASKEANYGYTF.

This rearrangement joins TRBV9 to TRBJ2-5; D possibly corresponds to TRBD2 (5 bases). Germline-derived CDR1 and CDR2 are SGDLS and YYNGEE. Trimming stripped 3 bases from V and 1 base from J, with 16 bases between. This CDR3 has 16 amino acids. CDR3 region: CASSERADYLQETQYF. CDR3 coding DNA: TGTGCCAGCAGCGAAAGGGCCGACTACCTCCAAGAGACCCAGTACTTC.

The chain links TRBV6-5 to TRBJ1-1, with a possible D match to TRBD1 (6 bases). Germline V lookup: CDR1 MNHEY, CDR2 SVGAGI. V lost 3 bases and J 5 bases, leaving 13 bases between the germline ends. This CDR3 is 14 amino acids long. CDR3 region: CASSYTGLGTEAFF. CDR3 DNA: TGTGCCAGCAGTTATACAGGGTTAGGGACTGAAGCTTTCTTT.

The rearrangement uses TRBV6-6 and TRBJ2-3; 8 bases are shared with TRBD2. The CDR3 length is 15 residues. Germline loops: CDR1 MNHNY, CDR2 SVGAGI (reference sequence). Trimming at V came to 5 bases and at J to 0 bases, leaving 4 bases not matched to a gene. CDR3 sequence (DNA): TGTGCCAGCAGTAAAGCGGGGGCTAGCACAGATACGCAGTATTTT. Amino acids: CASSKAGASTDTQYF.

CDR3 loop: CASSERSGGNNEQFF. DNA of the CDR3: TGTGCCAGCAGTGAAAGAAGCGGGGGGAACAATGAGCAGTTCTTC. V and J are TRBV2 and TRBJ2-1; 9 nucleotides agree with TRBD2. The V segment lost 2 bases and the J segment 5 bases; nucleotides outside the gene matches: 4. Per the germline V gene, CDR1 is SNHLY and CDR2 is FYNNEI. CDR3 length equals 15 residues.

Only one count was recorded for this clone. V is TRBV2 and J is TRBJ2-7; the D is unclear. The ends were cut back, 5 bases at V and 2 bases at J, with 7 bases in the middle. This CDR3 contains 12 residues. Germline loops: CDR1 SNHLY, CDR2 FYNNEI. The CDR3 is CASSTSPYEQYF. For the CDR3, the DNA is TGTGCCAGCAGTACCAGCCCCTACGAGCAGTACTTC.

Concerning this clone itself: Relative to the germline gene, one junction end is altered; a read error may explain this. Other nucleotide sequences in the sample specify the same CDR3. The rearrangement joins TRBV10-2 to TRBJ2-5; unclear D gene. Germline CDR1 WSHSY, CDR2 SAAADI. The CDR3 has 11 residues. The CDR3 DNA reads as TGCGCCAGCAGCGAGTGGGAGACCCAGTACTTC. Translating it yields CASSEWETQYF.

The CDR3 here is CASSLDRGDEQYF. The DNA for the CDR3 is TGTGCCAGCAGCTTAGACAGGGGCGACGAGCAGTACTTC. V usage is TRBV7-9 and J usage is TRBJ2-7; TRBD1 matches 7 bases. Germline assignment: CDR1 SEHNR and CDR2 FQNEAQ (reference sequence). V dropped 1 base and J dropped 5; count of bases not matched to a gene: 2. This CDR3 has 13 amino acids.

The J gene is TRBJ2-3, the V gene TRBV5-1, with a possible D match to TRBD1 (6 bases). The germline V gene encodes CDR1 SGHRS and CDR2 YFSETQ. CDR3 length: 14 residues. The V end lost 1 base, the J end lost 2 bases, and 8 bases lay between the germline ends. The CDR3 nucleotides are TGCGCCAGCAGCTTGAGGACAGTCACAGATACGCAGTATTTT. Its translation: CASSLRTVTDTQYF. The full variable domain, completed using reference TRBV5-1 and TRBJ2-3, is KAGVTQTPRYLIKTRGQQVTLSCSPISGHRSVSWYQQTPGQGLQFLFEYFSETQRNKGNFPGRFSGRQFSNSRSEMNVSTLELGDSALYLCASSLRTVTDTQYFGPGTRLTVL.

The chain couples TRBV4-1 to TRBJ1-2, with no clear D. V lost 3 bases and J lost 8, with 19 bases in between. The CDR3 runs 15 residues. CDR1 MGHRA and CDR2 YSYEKL come from the germline V gene. CDR3 coding DNA: TGCGCCAGCAGCCATGACTTCGGGCAGCTGGGCGGCTACACCTTC. This translates into CASSHDFGQLGGYTF.

The chain combines TRBV6-6 with TRBJ1-5; possible D gene TRBD1, 5 bases. The CDR3 runs to 15 residues. V dropped 6 bases and J dropped 1 base, with 13 bases sitting between them. The germline V gene has CDR1 MNHNY and CDR2 SVGAGI (reference sequence). The CDR3 nucleotides are TGTGCCAGCAGCACGGACATCTTGAGCAATCAGCCCCAGCATTTT. Translation gives CASSTDILSNQPQHF.

V usage is TRBV5-1 and J usage is TRBJ1-1; D uncertain. V was shortened by 1 base and J by 4 bases, with 8 bases between the two germline ends. Germline V lookup: CDR1 SGHRS, CDR2 YFSETQ. The CDR3 covers 13 residues. The CDR3 reads CASSLPGSTEAFF. The CDR3 DNA follows: TGCGCCAGCAGCTTGCCGGGGTCCACTGAAGCTTTCTTT. Full variable domain (remainder filled in from reference TRBV5-1 and TRBJ1-1): KAGVTQTPRYLIKTRGQQVTLSCSPISGHRSVSWYQQTPGQGLQFLFEYFSETQRNKGNFPGRFSGRQFSNSRSEMNVSTLELGDSALYLCASSLPGSTEAFFGQGTRLTVV.